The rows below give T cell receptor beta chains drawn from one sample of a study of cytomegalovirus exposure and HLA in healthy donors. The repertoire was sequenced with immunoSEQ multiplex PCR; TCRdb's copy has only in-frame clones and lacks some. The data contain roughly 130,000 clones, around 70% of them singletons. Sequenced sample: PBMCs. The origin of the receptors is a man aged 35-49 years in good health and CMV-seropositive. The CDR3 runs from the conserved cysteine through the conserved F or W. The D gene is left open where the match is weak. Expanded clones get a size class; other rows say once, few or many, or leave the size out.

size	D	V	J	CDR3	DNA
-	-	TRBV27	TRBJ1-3	CASSSAGGSGNTIYF	TGTGCCAGCAGTTCCGCTGGGGGGTCTGGAAACACCATATATTTT
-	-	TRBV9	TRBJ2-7	CASSVDWGVYEQYF	TGTGCCAGCAGCGTAGATTGGGGGGTATACGAGCAGTACTTC
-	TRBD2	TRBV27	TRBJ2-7	CASSWDYDSYEQYF	TGTGCCAGCAGTTGGGACTATGACTCCTACGAGCAGTACTTC
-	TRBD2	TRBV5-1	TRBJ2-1	CASSLEAGGLHNEQFF	TGCGCCAGCAGCTTGGAAGCGGGGGGCCTACACAATGAGCAGTTCTTC
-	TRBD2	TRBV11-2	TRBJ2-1	CASNKISGSGEFF	TGTGCCAGCAACAAGATTAGCGGGAGCGGGGAGTTCTTC
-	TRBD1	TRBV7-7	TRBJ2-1	CASSLRQGWSEQFF	TGTGCCAGCAGCTTAAGACAGGGGTGGAGTGAGCAGTTCTTC
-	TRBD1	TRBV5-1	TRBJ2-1	CASSTGTDNEQFF	TGCGCCAGCAGCACTGGGACAGACAATGAGCAGTTCTTC
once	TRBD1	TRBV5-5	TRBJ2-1	CASSLDRVSYNEQFF	TGTGCCAGCAGTCTCGACAGGGTATCCTACAATGAGCAGTTCTTC
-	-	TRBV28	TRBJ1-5	CASNPGRGVGGQPQHF	TGTGCCAGCAACCCTGGCCGGGGGGTCGGTGGGCAGCCCCAGCATTTT
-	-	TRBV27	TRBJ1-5	CASSPRREGRNQPQHF	TGTGCCAGCAGTCCCCGGAGGGAAGGGCGCAATCAGCCCCAGCATTTT
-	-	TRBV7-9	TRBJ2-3	CASSLQGHNIQYF	TGTGCCAGCAGCTTACAGGGACATAACATCCAGTATTTT
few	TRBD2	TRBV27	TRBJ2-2	CASSPSWGGYTGELFF	TGTGCCAGCAGTCCCTCGTGGGGGGGATACACCGGGGAGCTGTTTTTT
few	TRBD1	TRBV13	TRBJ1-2	CASSFGQELGYGYTF	TGTGCCAGCAGCTTTGGACAGGAGTTAGGCTATGGCTACACCTTC
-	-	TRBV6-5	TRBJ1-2	CASSYSTRANYGYTF	TGTGCCAGCAGTTACTCGACACGCGCCAACTATGGCTACACCTTC
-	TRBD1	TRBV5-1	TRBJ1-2	CASSLEGQAHYYTF	TGCGCCAGCAGCTTGGAAGGACAGGCCCATTACTACACCTTC
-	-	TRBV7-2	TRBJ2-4	CASSLMGALLAKNIQYF	TGTGCCAGCAGCTTAATGGGGGCCTTATTAGCCAAAAACATTCAGTACTTC
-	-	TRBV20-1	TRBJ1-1	CSADRVTEAFF	TGCAGTGCAGACAGAGTAACTGAAGCTTTCTTT
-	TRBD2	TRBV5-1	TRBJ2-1	CASSFFRAGPLNEQFF	TGCGCCAGCAGCTTTTTCCGAGCGGGACCCTTAAATGAGCAGTTCTTC
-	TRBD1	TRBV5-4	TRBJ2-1	CASSSDRGSFNEQFF	TGTGCCAGCAGCTCGGACAGGGGGAGTTTCAATGAGCAGTTCTTC
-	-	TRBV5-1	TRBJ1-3	CASSAAPGLSGNTIYF	TGCGCCAGCAGCGCCGCCCCGGGACTCTCCGGAAACACCATATATTTT
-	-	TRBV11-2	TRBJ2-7	CASSFWSHVSKAYEQYF	TGTGCCAGCAGCTTTTGGAGTCATGTTTCTAAAGCCTACGAGCAGTACTTC
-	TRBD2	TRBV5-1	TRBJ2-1	CASSSTSRSHFSYNEQFF	TGCGCCAGCAGCTCGACTAGCCGAAGCCATTTCTCCTACAATGAGCAGTTCTTC
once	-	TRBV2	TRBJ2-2	CASKEGNTGELFF	TGTGCCAGCAAGGAGGGGAACACCGGGGAGCTGTTTTTT
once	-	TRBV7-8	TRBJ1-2	CASSLVGDGYTF	TGTGCCAGCAGCTTAGTCGGGGATGGCTACACCTTC
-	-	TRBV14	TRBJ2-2	CASSLRVAGELFF	TGTGCCAGCAGCCTCAGGGTAGCCGGGGAGCTGTTTTTT
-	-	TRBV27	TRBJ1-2	CASTHSGASGYTF	TGTGCCAGCACCCATTCCGGAGCCTCTGGCTACACCTTC
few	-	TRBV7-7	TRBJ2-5	CASSAGQQETQYF	TGTGCCAGCAGCGCGGGACAGCAAGAGACCCAGTACTTC
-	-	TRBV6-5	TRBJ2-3	CASSKSGSGFNTQYF	TGTGCCAGCAGTAAAAGTGGATCGGGTTTCAATACGCAGTATTTT
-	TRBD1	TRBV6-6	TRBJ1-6	CASSYLGQGNSPLHF	TGTGCCAGCAGTTACCTGGGACAGGGCAATTCACCCCTCCACTTT
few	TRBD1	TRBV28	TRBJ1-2	CASRGRDRDRWNGYTF	TGTGCCAGCAGGGGACGGGACAGGGACAGATGGAATGGCTACACCTTC
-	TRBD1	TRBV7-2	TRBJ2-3	CASSRFGQGVDTQYF	TGTGCCAGCTCCCGGTTCGGACAGGGTGTAGATACGCAGTATTTT
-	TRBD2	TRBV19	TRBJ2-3	CASSMALAGSSDTQYF	TGTGCCAGTAGTATGGCGCTAGCGGGGAGCTCAGATACGCAGTATTTT